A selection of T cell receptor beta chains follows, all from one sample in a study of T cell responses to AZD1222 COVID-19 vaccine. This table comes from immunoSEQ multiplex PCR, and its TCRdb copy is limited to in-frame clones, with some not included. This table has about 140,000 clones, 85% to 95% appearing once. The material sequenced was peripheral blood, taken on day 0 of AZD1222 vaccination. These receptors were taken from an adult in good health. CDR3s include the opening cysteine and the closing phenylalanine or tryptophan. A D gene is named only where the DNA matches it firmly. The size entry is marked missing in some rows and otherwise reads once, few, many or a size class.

CDR3: CASSLAQLSYNEQFF
DNA: TGCGCCAGCAGCTTAGCCCAGCTATCCTACAATGAGCAGTTCTTC
V: TRBV5-1
J: TRBJ2-1
D: NA
size: NA

CDR3: CASSNSDFYGYTF
DNA: TGTGCCAGCAGTAACAGTGATTTCTATGGCTACACCTTC
V: TRBV28
J: TRBJ1-2
D: NA
size: NA

CDR3: CASSLGHRYEQYF
DNA: TGTGCCAGCAGCTTGGGACACCGCTACGAGCAGTACTTC
V: TRBV7-3
J: TRBJ2-7
D: NA
size: NA

CDR3: CASSQQAGEGAGELFF
DNA: TGTGCCAGCAGCCAACAAGCGGGAGAGGGGGCCGGGGAGCTGTTTTTT
V: TRBV3-1/TRBV3-2
J: TRBJ2-2
D: TRBD2
size: NA

CDR3: CASSFYGGGRYF
DNA: TGTGCCAGCAGCTTTTATGGAGGGGGCCGATATTTT
V: TRBV7-9
J: TRBJ1-3
D: TRBD1
size: NA

CDR3: CASSLVEGVQFF
DNA: TGTGCCAGCAGCTTGGTTGAGGGCGTGCAGTTCTTC
V: TRBV5-5
J: TRBJ2-1
D: NA
size: NA

CDR3: CSVESGTSGGTDTQYF
DNA: TGCAGCGTTGAATCTGGAACTAGCGGGGGCACAGATACGCAGTATTTT
V: TRBV29-1
J: TRBJ2-3
D: TRBD2
size: NA

CDR3: CASSETPDNYGYTF
DNA: TGCGCCAGCAGCGAGACACCAGATAACTATGGCTACACCTTC
V: TRBV5-1
J: TRBJ1-2
D: NA
size: once

CDR3: CASSQDPGTSGETQYF
DNA: TGCGCCAGCAGCCAGGATCCCGGGACTAGCGGGGAGACCCAGTACTTC
V: TRBV4-1
J: TRBJ2-5
D: TRBD2
size: NA

CDR3: CASSISSESYNEQFF
DNA: TGTGCCAGTAGTATTTCTTCCGAATCCTACAATGAGCAGTTCTTC
V: TRBV19
J: TRBJ2-1
D: NA
size: NA

CDR3: CASSFGGGGYTF
DNA: TGTGCCAGCAGCTTCGGGGGCGGTGGCTACACCTTC
V: TRBV7-9
J: TRBJ1-2
D: NA
size: NA

CDR3: CAISASGRMGHEQFF
DNA: TGTGCCATCAGTGCGAGCGGGCGAATGGGCCATGAGCAGTTCTTC
V: TRBV10-3
J: TRBJ2-1
D: NA
size: NA

CDR3: CASSFSERTYTSPLHF
DNA: TGTGCCAGCAGCTTTTCGGAGCGGACCTACACTTCACCCCTCCACTTT
V: TRBV5-5
J: TRBJ1-6
D: NA
size: NA

CDR3: CASGQGARRDPYEQYF
DNA: TGTGCCAGCGGGCAGGGGGCCCGACGGGATCCCTACGAGCAGTACTTC
V: TRBV2
J: TRBJ2-7
D: TRBD1
size: NA

CDR3: CASRTGTGNNQPQHF
DNA: TGTGCCAGCAGAACCGGGACAGGTAACAATCAGCCCCAGCATTTT
V: TRBV6-5
J: TRBJ1-5
D: TRBD1
size: NA

CDR3: CSAYRDGYTF
DNA: TGCAGTGCTTACAGGGATGGCTACACCTTC
V: TRBV20-1
J: TRBJ1-2
D: NA
size: NA

CDR3: CASSSGERLAGTTGELFF
DNA: TGCGCCAGCAGCTCGGGGGAAAGACTAGCGGGAACCACCGGGGAGCTGTTTTTT
V: TRBV5-1
J: TRBJ2-2
D: TRBD2
size: NA

CDR3: CATSKGLGNQPQHF
DNA: TGTGCCACCTCTAAGGGGCTGGGCAATCAGCCCCAGCATTTT
V: TRBV6-5
J: TRBJ1-5
D: NA
size: NA

CDR3: CASYHPGQSYSNQPQHF
DNA: TGTGCCAGTTATCATCCGGGACAGTCTTATAGCAATCAGCCCCAGCATTTT
V: TRBV19
J: TRBJ1-5
D: TRBD1
size: NA

CDR3: CASSAGTGQETQYF
DNA: TGTGCCAGCAGCGCAGGGACAGGGCAAGAGACCCAGTACTTC
V: TRBV9
J: TRBJ2-5
D: TRBD1
size: NA

CDR3: CASSPRGRGAGEQYF
DNA: TGTGCCAGCAGTCCCCGCGGTCGGGGGGCGGGGGAGCAGTACTTC
V: TRBV28
J: TRBJ2-7
D: NA
size: NA

CDR3: CASSSVAGGYNEQFF
DNA: TGTGCCAGCAGCTCCGTAGCGGGAGGTTACAATGAGCAGTTCTTC
V: TRBV11-2
J: TRBJ2-1
D: TRBD2
size: NA

CDR3: CASTSTSPSYNEQFF
DNA: TGCGCCAGCACTTCGACTAGCCCCTCCTACAATGAGCAGTTCTTC
V: TRBV5-1
J: TRBJ2-1
D: TRBD2
size: NA

CDR3: CSVTSHLPSGKSINRNEQFF
DNA: TGCAGCGTAACAAGCCATCTTCCTAGCGGCAAATCCATAAATCGCAATGAGCAGTTCTTC
V: TRBV29-1
J: TRBJ2-1
D: TRBD2
size: once

CDR3: CASSLTSVNTGELFF
DNA: TGCGCCAGCAGCTTGACTAGCGTGAACACCGGGGAGCTGTTTTTT
V: TRBV5-1
J: TRBJ2-2
D: TRBD2
size: NA

CDR3: CAWSGSNYGYTF
DNA: TGTGCCTGGAGTGGTAGTAACTATGGCTACACCTTC
V: TRBV30
J: TRBJ1-2
D: NA
size: NA

CDR3: CASSGLGQSSRGYTF
DNA: TGTGCCAGCAGCGGATTGGGCCAGTCTTCACGGGGCTACACCTTC
V: TRBV11-2
J: TRBJ1-2
D: NA
size: NA

CDR3: CASSAAGGPGNEQFF
DNA: TGCGCCAGCAGTGCGGCGGGAGGGCCGGGTAATGAGCAGTTCTTC
V: TRBV10-2
J: TRBJ2-1
D: TRBD2
size: NA

CDR3: CASSEHTATYEQYF
DNA: TGTGCCAGCAGTGAACATACAGCCACCTACGAGCAGTACTTC
V: TRBV6-1
J: TRBJ2-7
D: NA
size: NA

CDR3: CASRTTGGSHNEQFF
DNA: TGTGCCAGCAGAACAACAGGGGGCAGCCACAATGAGCAGTTCTTC
V: TRBV6-5
J: TRBJ2-1
D: TRBD1
size: NA

CDR3: CASRSGTADYEQYF
DNA: TGTGCCAGTAGAAGCGGGACGGCTGACTACGAGCAGTACTTC
V: TRBV19
J: TRBJ2-7
D: TRBD2
size: NA

CDR3: CASSRMTSGYTGELFF
DNA: TGCGCCAGCAGCCGAATGACTAGCGGGTACACCGGGGAGCTGTTTTTT
V: TRBV5-1
J: TRBJ2-2
D: TRBD2
size: NA

CDR3: CASSEDGVVHNEQFF
DNA: TGTGCCAGCAGTGAAGATGGGGTAGTTCACAATGAGCAGTTCTTC
V: TRBV25-1
J: TRBJ2-1
D: NA
size: NA

CDR3: CASAPPGASNQPQHF
DNA: TGTGCTAGTGCCCCCCCAGGGGCGAGCAATCAGCCCCAGCATTTT
V: TRBV12-5
J: TRBJ1-5
D: NA
size: NA

CDR3: CASSLLGHLRGTGELFF
DNA: TGCGCCAGCAGCCTTTTGGGACATTTGCGGGGGACCGGGGAGCTGTTTTTT
V: TRBV5-1
J: TRBJ2-2
D: NA
size: NA

CDR3: CASSTGGTGGYEQYF
DNA: TGTGCCAGCTCCACCGGAGGGACTGGGGGCTACGAGCAGTACTTC
V: TRBV18
J: TRBJ2-7
D: NA
size: NA

CDR3: CASSPLVAAPGNQPQHF
DNA: TGTGCCAGCTCACCGTTGGTGGCAGCTCCGGGCAATCAGCCCCAGCATTTT
V: TRBV18
J: TRBJ1-5
D: NA
size: NA

CDR3: CASSLVPDDEKLFF
DNA: TGTGCCAGCAGCTTGGTCCCTGACGATGAAAAACTGTTTTTT
V: TRBV5-4
J: TRBJ1-4
D: NA
size: NA

CDR3: CASSPLQGPLAASYNEQFF
DNA: TGTGCCAGCAGTCCCCTACAGGGGCCCCTTGCGGCTAGCTACAATGAGCAGTTCTTC
V: TRBV28
J: TRBJ2-1
D: TRBD1
size: NA

CDR3: CASSRGQSTDTQYF
DNA: TGTGCCAGCAGCCGGGGACAAAGCACAGATACGCAGTATTTT
V: TRBV6-5
J: TRBJ2-3
D: NA
size: NA

CDR3: CSVDEGAEGYTF
DNA: TGCAGCGTTGATGAGGGGGCAGAAGGCTACACCTTC
V: TRBV29-1
J: TRBJ1-2
D: TRBD1
size: once

CDR3: CASSLLASGTYEQYF
DNA: TGTGCCAGCTCCCTACTGGCTAGCGGGACCTACGAGCAGTACTTC
V: TRBV18
J: TRBJ2-7
D: TRBD2
size: NA

CDR3: CASSSRGQQNTGELFF
DNA: TGTGCCAGCAGCTCTCGCGGACAGCAGAACACCGGGGAGCTGTTTTTT
V: TRBV9
J: TRBJ2-2
D: NA
size: once

CDR3: CASSFPAGPYNEQFF
DNA: TGTGCCAGCAGCTTTCCTGCGGGGCCATACAATGAGCAGTTCTTC
V: TRBV5-4
J: TRBJ2-1
D: NA
size: NA

CDR3: CSVEDWVGNTEAFF
DNA: TGCAGCGTTGAAGATTGGGTTGGGAACACTGAAGCTTTCTTT
V: TRBV29-1
J: TRBJ1-1
D: NA
size: NA

CDR3: CASSIGGGSYEQYF
DNA: TGTGCCAGTAGTATTGGCGGAGGGTCATACGAGCAGTACTTC
V: TRBV19
J: TRBJ2-7
D: NA
size: NA

CDR3: CASSYWRGYNEQFF
DNA: TGTGCCAGCAGTTACTGGCGGGGTTACAATGAGCAGTTCTTC
V: TRBV6-5
J: TRBJ2-1
D: NA
size: NA

CDR3: CASSLNRGWNSPLHF
DNA: TGTGCCAGCAGTTTAAATCGGGGGTGGAATTCACCCCTCCACTTT
V: TRBV28
J: TRBJ1-6
D: NA
size: few

CDR3: CATSDAGYQETQYF
DNA: TGTGCCACCAGCGATGCAGGGTACCAAGAGACCCAGTACTTC
V: TRBV24-1
J: TRBJ2-5
D: NA
size: NA

CDR3: CASSQDPGRGTDTQYF
DNA: TGTGCCAGCAGCCAAGATCCCGGGCGTGGCACAGATACGCAGTATTTT
V: TRBV3-1/TRBV3-2
J: TRBJ2-3
D: NA
size: NA

CDR3: CASSPQPGGGYTF
DNA: TGCGCCAGCAGCCCCCAACCAGGGGGTGGCTACACCTTC
V: TRBV5-1
J: TRBJ1-2
D: TRBD1
size: NA

CDR3: CASNYRDEQYF
DNA: TGTGCCAGCAATTACAGGGACGAGCAGTACTTC
V: TRBV6-5
J: TRBJ2-7
D: NA
size: NA

CDR3: CASSLGENEKLFF
DNA: TGTGCCAGCAGCTTAGGGGAAAATGAAAAACTGTTTTTT
V: TRBV7-9
J: TRBJ1-4
D: NA
size: NA

CDR3: CSASYVTRPPYEQYF
DNA: TGCAGTGCTAGTTATGTGACTAGGCCCCCCTACGAGCAGTACTTC
V: TRBV20-1
J: TRBJ2-7
D: NA
size: NA

CDR3: CASSPLAGGPSTGELFF
DNA: TGTGCCAGCAGCCCACTAGCGGGAGGGCCGAGCACCGGGGAGCTGTTTTTT
V: TRBV7-3
J: TRBJ2-2
D: TRBD2
size: NA